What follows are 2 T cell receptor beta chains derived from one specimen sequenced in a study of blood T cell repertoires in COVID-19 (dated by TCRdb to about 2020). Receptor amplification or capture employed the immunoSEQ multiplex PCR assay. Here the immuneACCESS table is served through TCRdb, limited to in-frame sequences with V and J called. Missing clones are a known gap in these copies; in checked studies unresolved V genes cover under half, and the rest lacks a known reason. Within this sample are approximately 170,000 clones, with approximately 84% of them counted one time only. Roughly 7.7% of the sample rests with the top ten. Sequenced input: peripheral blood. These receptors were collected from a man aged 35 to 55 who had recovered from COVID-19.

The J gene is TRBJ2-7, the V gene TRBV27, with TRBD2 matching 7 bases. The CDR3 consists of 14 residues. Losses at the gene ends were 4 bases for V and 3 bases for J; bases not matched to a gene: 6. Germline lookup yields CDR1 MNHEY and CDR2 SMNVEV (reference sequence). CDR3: CASSSGGRIYEQYF. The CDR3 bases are TGTGCCAGCAGTTCCGGGGGGAGAATCTACGAGCAGTACTTC.

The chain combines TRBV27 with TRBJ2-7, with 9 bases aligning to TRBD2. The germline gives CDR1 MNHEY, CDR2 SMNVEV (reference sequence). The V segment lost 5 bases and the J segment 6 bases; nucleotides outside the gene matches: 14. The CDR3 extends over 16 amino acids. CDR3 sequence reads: CASSPPGGLAGREQYF. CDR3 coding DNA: TGTGCCAGCAGTCCTCCCGGAGGTCTAGCGGGGCGCGAGCAGTACTTC.